One sample yielded the 29 T cell receptor beta chains listed below, sequenced in a study of graft-versus-host responses after intestinal transplantation. Method: immunoSEQ multiplex PCR; TCRdb's copy keeps in-frame clones and lacks some. The data show roughly 90,000 clones, about 88% seen once. No antigen has been identified for these receptors. The material sequenced was unstimulated CD4+ T cells sorted from spleen or lymph node cells, taken before transplant. The receptors here all came from a human donor who was the organ donor for an intestinal transplant.

The chain uses TRBV10-3 and TRBJ1-6; possibly TRBD1 for D (6 bases). The CDR3 sequence is 17 residues long. V was pared by 0 bases and J by 13 bases, with 22 bases between. Germline V lookup: CDR1 ENHRY, CDR2 SYGVKD. In DNA, the CDR3 is TGTGCCATCAGTGAGTCCCCCGGGGGGCTTCGAGAGTCGCCCCTCCACTTT. Amino acid sequence: CAISESPGGLRESPLHF.

The chain uses TRBV11-2 and TRBJ1-2; D ambiguous. The CDR3 has 15 amino acids. Trimming pared 0 bases from V and 5 bases from J, leaving 13 bases between. Germline V gene lookup returns CDR1 SGHAT and CDR2 FQNNGV. The CDR3 here is CASSLERLDSYGYTF. The CDR3 region has the DNA TGTGCCAGCAGCTTAGAGCGCCTGGACTCGTATGGCTACACCTTC.

J is TRBJ2-7 and V is TRBV6-6, with D perhaps TRBD2 (6 bases). This CDR3 spans 16 amino acids. From germline, CDR1 is MNHNY and CDR2 SVGAGI (reference sequence). The V end lost 2 bases, the J end lost 3 bases, and 17 bases lay between the germline ends. This chain's CDR3 is CASSYDGGLGNYEQYF. CDR3 nucleotide sequence: TGTGCCAGCAGTTACGATGGGGGGTTGGGAAACTACGAGCAGTACTTC.

This chain uses TRBV7-9 with TRBJ2-3; 7 nucleotides match TRBD1. CDR1 and CDR2 from the germline V gene are SEHNR and FQNEAQ (reference sequence). The CDR3 extends over 13 amino acids. The ends lost 6 bases at V and 3 bases at J; junction bases unmatched: 3. Here the CDR3 reads CASSRGRTDTQYF. The CDR3 region has the DNA TGTGCCAGCAGTAGGGGGCGGACAGATACGCAGTATTTT.

The chain is built from TRBV2 and TRBJ1-6; 7 bases map to TRBD1. Per the germline V gene, CDR1 is SNHLY and CDR2 is FYNNEI. V lost 7 bases and J lost 5; bases outside the gene matches: 11. CDR3 length: 16 amino acids. The CDR3 spells CASTRLLGGHNSPLHF. The CDR3 nucleotides are TGTGCCAGCACCCGATTGTTAGGGGGCCATAATTCACCCCTCCACTTT. The full variable domain, its missing parts supplied by reference TRBV2 and TRBJ1-6, is EPEVTQTPSHQVTQMGQEVILRCVPISNHLYFYWYRQILGQKVEFLVSFYNNEISEKSEIFDDQFSVERPDGSNFTLKIRSTKLEDSAMYFCASTRLLGGHNSPLHFGNGTRLTVT.

The chain joins TRBV28 to TRBJ2-1; 8 bases are shared with TRBD1. Germline assignment: CDR1 MDHEN and CDR2 SYDVKM. The CDR3 is 15 amino acids. J gave up 4 bases and V 5 bases, and 7 bases lay outside the gene matches. CDR3 coding DNA: TGTGCCAGCAGTATTTCCGGGACAGGATACAATGAGCAGTTCTTC. Translated, it gives CASSISGTGYNEQFF.

The chain carries TRBV5-1 and TRBJ2-2, with 10 bases that match TRBD1. Trimming at V came to 4 bases and at J to 4 bases, leaving 7 bases not matched to a gene. Germline V CDR1 and CDR2: SGHRS, YFSETQ. The CDR3 is 16 amino acids. CDR3 sequence (DNA): TGCGCCAGCAGCCCCCGGACAGGGGGAGGCACCGGGGAGCTGTTTTTT. Encoded protein: CASSPRTGGGTGELFF.

The V call is TRBV30, the J call TRBJ2-3, with D perhaps TRBD2 (5 bases). V was cut by 1 base and J by 2 bases, with 7 bases left in between. The CDR3 runs to 13 residues. CDR1 and CDR2 (germline): GTSNPN, SVGIG (reference sequence). CDR3 nucleotides: TGTGCCTGGAGTGGCGGGTACACAGATACGCAGTATTTT. This codes for CAWSGGYTDTQYF.

This clone appeared a few times. This chain connects TRBV6-6 to TRBJ2-7, with D possibly being TRBD2 (5 bases). V shed 0 bases and J shed 2 bases, with 14 bases lying between them. The CDR3 loop spans 16 amino acids. Germline CDR1 and CDR2: MNHNY and SVGAGI (reference sequence). The CDR3 is CASSYSSIQRPYEQYF. The CDR3 coding sequence is TGTGCCAGCAGTTACTCGTCTATCCAGCGGCCCTACGAGCAGTACTTC.

The V and J genes are TRBV6-5 and TRBJ2-5; D might be TRBD2 (7 bases). With 0 bases removed from V and 4 bases from J, the gap between germline ends came to 12 bases. This CDR3 comprises 15 residues. Germline V gene data show CDR1 as MNHEY and CDR2 as SVGAGI. CDR3 sequence reads: CASSYSGGGRETQYF. The CDR3 DNA reads TGTGCCAGCAGTTACTCGGGGGGGGGCAGAGAGACCCAGTACTTC.

The chain carries TRBV27 and TRBJ2-7, with 13 bases matching TRBD2. Germline V gene sequence: CDR1 MNHEY, CDR2 SMNVEV (reference sequence). The CDR3 runs to 16 residues. V lost 3 bases and J lost 0; bases outside the gene matches: 2. The CDR3 DNA follows: TGTGCCAGCAGTTTCCGACTAGCGGGGGGCTCCTACGAGCAGTACTTC. This codes for CASSFRLAGGSYEQYF.

The chain is built from TRBV7-2 and TRBJ2-3, with D perhaps TRBD2 (6 bases). This CDR3 comprises 14 residues. Germline values: CDR1 SGHTA, CDR2 FQGNSA. CDR3 coding DNA: TGTGCTTCGCTCGGGCGGGGACGCACAGATACGCAGTATTTT. Translating it yields CASLGRGRTDTQYF. Supplemented by reference TRBV7-2 and TRBJ2-3, the full variable domain reads GAGVSQSPSNKVTEKGKDVELRCDPISGHTALYWYRQSLGQGLEFLIYFQGNSAPDKSGLPSDRFSAERTGGSVSTLTIQRTQQEDSAVYLCASLGRGRTDTQYFGPGTRLTVL.

The rearrangement joins TRBV5-6 to TRBJ2-5, with 8 bases identical to TRBD1. The germline V gene encodes CDR1 SGHDT and CDR2 YYEEEE. J was trimmed by 3 bases and V by 2 bases; bases with no gene match: 3. The CDR3 loop spans 14 amino acids. CDR3 loop: CASSLWTGKETQYF. The CDR3 DNA reads TGTGCCAGCAGCTTATGGACAGGGAAAGAGACCCAGTACTTC.

The chain combines TRBV5-6 with TRBJ1-2; D not resolved. V was trimmed by 4 bases and J by 0 bases, leaving 22 bases between them. The length of the CDR3 is 18 residues. The germline V gene encodes CDR1 SGHDT and CDR2 YYEEEE. The CDR3 coding sequence is TGTGCCAGCAGCCAGGTCGGGGAACGAGTAGCCTCTAACTATGGCTACACCTTC. Residues: CASSQVGERVASNYGYTF.

This chain uses TRBV7-2 with TRBJ2-7, with 7 bases identical to TRBD1. Germline CDR1 and CDR2: SGHTA and FQGNSA. CDR3 length equals 14 residues. Losses at the gene ends were 3 bases for V and 4 bases for J; bases not matched to a gene: 6. The CDR3 region has the DNA TGTGCCAGCAGCTTGAGGGGGCTCTATTACGAGCAGTACTTC. Translating it yields CASSLRGLYYEQYF.

In this sample, this clone turned up once. The chain uses TRBV7-2 and TRBJ2-1, with D possibly matching TRBD1 (6 bases). Germline-derived CDR1 and CDR2 are SGHTA and FQGNSA. V was clipped by 6 bases and J by 9 bases, with 12 bases between them. The length of the CDR3 is 12 residues. CDR3 in DNA: TGTGCCAGCAGAGGGGGTTCGGCTGAGCAGTTCTTC. Translated, it gives CASRGGSAEQFF.

J is TRBJ1-1 and V is TRBV18, with D possibly TRBD1 on 5 matching bases. The CDR3 has 15 residues. Trimming took 3 bases from V and 4 from J, leaving 15 bases between them. Looked up from germline, CDR1 is KGHSH and CDR2 is LQKENI. CDR3 sequence (DNA): TGTGCCAGCTCACCGACCACAACAGGTACCACTGAAGCTTTCTTT. Its protein product is CASSPTTTGTTEAFF.

V gene TRBV12-1 combines with J gene TRBJ2-7; the table's D call, TRBD2, was not checked against the DNA. TRBV12-1 is a pseudogene. This CDR3 has 20 amino acids. CDR3 sequence reads: CASSPGGGLAGVTGGYEQYF. The DNA for the CDR3 is TGTGCCAGCAGCCCTGGGGGGGGACTAGCGGGGGTTACGGGCGGCTACGAGCAGTACTTC.

This clone showed up just once. The chain employs TRBV7-2 and TRBJ2-1; D is unresolved. Germline CDR1 reads SGHTA; CDR2 reads FQGNSA. This CDR3 region has 14 residues. Trimming took 2 bases from V and 10 from J, leaving 15 bases between them. CDR3 in amino acids: CASSLSASGGEQFF. CDR3 nucleotide sequence: TGTGCCAGCAGCTTATCGGCCTCGGGTGGGGAGCAGTTCTTC. The full variable domain, in which reference TRBV7-2 and TRBJ2-1 provide the parts outside the CDR3, is GAGVSQSPSNKVTEKGKDVELRCDPISGHTALYWYRQSLGQGLEFLIYFQGNSAPDKSGLPSDRFSAERTGGSVSTLTIQRTQQEDSAVYLCASSLSASGGEQFFGPGTRLTVL.

The J gene is TRBJ2-5, the V gene TRBV28; 7 nucleotides line up with TRBD2. Looked up from germline, CDR1 is MDHEN and CDR2 is SYDVKM. Trimming at V came to 6 bases and at J to 4 bases, leaving 8 bases not matched to a gene. The CDR3 sequence is 14 residues long. The CDR3 DNA sequence: TGTGCCAGCAGCTCGGCGGGAGTGGTAGAGACCCAGTACTTC. This translates into CASSSAGVVETQYF.

The chain links TRBV5-5 to TRBJ2-5; 11 bases are a match to TRBD2. CDR1 and CDR2 (germline): SGHKS, YYEKEE (reference sequence). Unmatched junction bases numbered 4, after V lost 1 base and J lost 5 bases. This CDR3 has 15 amino acids. This chain's CDR3 is CASSLTSGGWETQYF. CDR3 in DNA: TGTGCCAGCAGCTTGACTAGCGGGGGTTGGGAGACCCAGTACTTC.

This clone appeared a few times. The chain uses TRBV5-6 and TRBJ1-2; 8 bases fit TRBD1. The CDR3 loop spans 13 amino acids. Germline CDR1 and CDR2: SGHDT and YYEEEE. V shed 0 bases and J 9 bases; nucleotides not matched to a gene: 4. The CDR3 sequence: CASSLARGLRYTF. CDR3 bases: TGTGCCAGCAGCTTGGCCAGGGGGCTTCGCTACACCTTC.

The gene calls are TRBV11-2 and TRBJ2-2; TRBD1 aligns across 7 bases. CDR1 is SGHAT, CDR2 FQNNGV, per germline. This CDR3 contains 13 residues. J gave up 2 bases and V 9 bases, and 3 bases lay outside the gene matches. CDR3 residues: CASGQVNTGELFF. The CDR3 DNA sequence: TGTGCCAGTGGACAGGTTAACACCGGGGAGCTGTTTTTT.

V and J are TRBV5-5 and TRBJ1-6; the D is unclear. V lost 2 bases, J lost 7 bases, and 10 bases lay in between. CDR1 is SGHKS, CDR2 YYEKEE, per germline (reference sequence). The CDR3 length is 14 residues. The CDR3 is CASSLAQPNSPLHF. The CDR3 coding sequence is TGTGCCAGCAGCTTAGCACAGCCCAATTCACCCCTCCACTTT.

V usage is TRBV5-1 and J usage is TRBJ2-2; weak D call: TRBD1 (6 bases). CDR1 is SGHRS, CDR2 YFSETQ, per germline. The CDR3 runs 15 residues. Trimming pared 4 bases from V and 6 bases from J, leaving 16 bases between. The DNA of the CDR3 is TGCGCCAGCAGCATGACTACAGGGTCTCCCGGGGAGCTGTTTTTT. The encoded protein is CASSMTTGSPGELFF. Using reference TRBV5-1 and TRBJ2-2 for the parts outside the CDR3, the full variable domain is KAGVTQTPRYLIKTRGQQVTLSCSPISGHRSVSWYQQTPGQGLQFLFEYFSETQRNKGNFPGRFSGRQFSNSRSEMNVSTLELGDSALYLCASSMTTGSPGELFFGEGSRLTVL.

This clone was counted once. The gene calls are TRBV7-2 and TRBJ1-2, with 7 positions matching TRBD1. Germline CDR1 and CDR2: SGHTA and FQGNSA. CDR3 length: 15 residues. V lost 6 bases, J lost 13 bases, and 20 bases stayed unmatched. The CDR3: CASRPARQGRGLSTF. For the CDR3, the DNA is TGTGCCAGCAGGCCAGCTCGACAGGGAAGGGGGCTTAGCACCTTC. The entire variable domain, with the rest obtained from reference TRBV7-2 and TRBJ1-2, is as follows: GAGVSQSPSNKVTEKGKDVELRCDPISGHTALYWYRQSLGQGLEFLIYFQGNSAPDKSGLPSDRFSAERTGGSVSTLTIQRTQQEDSAVYLCASRPARQGRGLSTFGSGTRLTVV.

This chain uses TRBV11-2 with TRBJ2-5; no definite D call. The J call may not be correct, given that the DNA end is closer to TRBJ2-7. The V gene's germline CDR1 is SGHAT and CDR2 FQNNGV. The CDR3 has 14 residues. The CDR3 coding sequence is TGTGCCAGCAGCTTAGAGGCAGGTTCCTACGAGCAGTACTTC. Translating it yields CASSLEAGSYEQYF.

This rearrangement joins TRBV4-1 to TRBJ2-3, with D possibly being TRBD2 (6 bases). This CDR3 comprises 14 residues. V was cut by 3 bases and J by 6 bases, with 13 bases left in between. Germline-derived CDR1 and CDR2 are MGHRA and YSYEKL. CDR3 in amino acids: CASSHWDSGDTQYF. The CDR3 DNA reads TGCGCCAGCAGCCACTGGGACTCTGGGGATACGCAGTATTTT.

The chain is built from TRBV15 and TRBJ1-6; TRBD1 agrees at 9 bases. In germline, CDR1 is LNHNV, CDR2 YYDKDF (reference sequence). CDR3 length: 15 amino acids. The junction had 6 bases not matched to a gene; V was cut back by 1 base and J by 11 bases. CDR3 amino acids: CATSRGGTGMAPLHF. As DNA, the CDR3 is TGTGCCACCAGCAGAGGCGGGACAGGGATGGCACCCCTCCACTTT.